This entry is about one T cell receptor beta chain. Here immunoSEQ multiplex PCR was the method, and the copy in TCRdb shows in-frame clones only, minus some. The profile covers fewer than 500,000 clones, with about 93% appearing a single time and approximately 12% taken by the ten largest. CDR1 and CDR2 (germline): MNHEY, SVGEGT. The CDR3 has 20 residues. V trimming: 0 bases; J trimming: 0 bases; junction bases outside the gene matches: 12. This sample stems from a study of Ad26.COV2.S vaccination and SARS-CoV-2 variants. Treatment specified: some 20 received Ad26.COV2.S at low or high dose, single or two shots; about 5 received placebo; per-sample allocation not given. All samples were drawn on day 63, counting from the first vaccine or placebo injection.

The material sequenced was peripheral blood, taken in a trial of Ad26.COV2.S vaccine versus placebo. The chain uses TRBV6-2 or TRBV6-3 and TRBJ2-1; 9 bases line up with TRBD1. The receptor was isolated from a person between 18 and 59 years old who received the Ad26.COV2.S COVID-19 vaccine or a placebo. The CDR3 sequence: CASSYSIGTGSRSSYNEQFF. The CDR3 bases are TGTGCCAGCAGTTACTCGATTGGGACAGGGAGTCGGAGCTCCTACAATGAGCAGTTCTTC.